This T cell receptor beta chain was sequenced in a study of blood T cell repertoires in COVID-19. Across the whole study: Some COVID-19 samples were acute and others convalescent; all came from the United States, Italy and Spain. The analysed material was cDNA or gDNA that came from T cells, B-cell-depleted T cells, or PBMCs.

The CDR3 extends over 14 amino acids. The V end was cut by 0 bases, the J end by 1 base, with 8 bases between. Germline assignment: CDR1 SGHRS and CDR2 YFSETQ. As originally analysed: Nucleated cell number was recorded as an estimate derived from reference gene primer amplification. The repertoire was sequenced with immunoSEQ multiplex PCR; TCRdb's copy has only in-frame clones and lacks some. The V and J calls and the clone size are those of that table, but D and trimming were determined from the DNA. The sample holds 400,000 or so clones, 85% to 90% seen once. This sequence originates from a human donor in a cohort sampled during active COVID-19. The source material was peripheral blood. The gene calls are TRBV5-1 and TRBJ2-7, with no clear D. The CDR3 DNA follows: TGCGCCAGCAGCTTGGACCCGGGTTCCTACGAGCAGTACTTC. Encoded protein: CASSLDPGSYEQYF.